The 26 T cell receptor beta chains in this list originate from one sample, sequenced in a study of identical twins. MiXCR, applied by TCRdb to the 5' RACE reads, yields one record per CDR3 protein. The sample includes 700,000 or so distinct CDR3 sequences, roughly 20% of them seen just once. The data were also submitted as part of a second study, on T cells expressing NK-cell markers.

The sample consisted of PBMCs. Receptors originate from a young woman in good health.

This clonotype was picked up a small number of times. This chain joins TRBV20-1 and TRBJ1-2; no firm D call. CDR1 is DFQATT and CDR2 is SNEGSKA in the germline V gene (reference sequence). This CDR3 has 12 residues. Trimming took off 5 bases at V and 4 bases at J, with 11 bases between the two ends. The CDR3 region is CSAQIGIYGYTF. CDR3 nucleotides: TGCAGTGCTCAGATCGGGATCTATGGCTACACCTTC.

The chain combines TRBV20-1 with TRBJ2-5; D is undetermined. Germline loops: CDR1 DFQATT, CDR2 SNEGSKA (reference sequence). V was trimmed by 0 bases and J by 1 base, leaving 15 bases between them. This CDR3 has 16 amino acids. The CDR3 reads CSARDLGSKPQETQYF. Written as DNA, the CDR3 is TGCAGTGCTAGAGATCTAGGGTCGAAACCCCAAGAGACCCAGTACTTC.

The chain couples TRBV12-3 or TRBV12-4 to TRBJ2-3; D is perhaps TRBD2 (7 bases). The V end lost 1 base, the J end lost 1 base, and 15 bases lay between the germline ends. The CDR3 loop spans 17 amino acids. The CDR3 here is CASSLGLAGGRTDTQYF. The DNA for the CDR3 is TGTGCCAGCAGTTTAGGGTTGGCCGGGGGGCGCACAGATACGCAGTATTTT.

A few counts support this clonotype. This could be a read error, since a much larger clone is one nucleotide away. The chain carries TRBV7-2 and TRBJ2-7, with unresolved D. V dropped 5 bases and J dropped 7 bases, with 9 bases sitting between them. The CDR3 loop spans 11 amino acids. CDR1 SGHTA and CDR2 FQGNSA come from the germline V gene. CDR3 loop: CASSRVGEQYF. CDR3 in DNA: TGTGCCAGCAGCAGGGTGGGGGAGCAGTACTTC.

This chain connects TRBV4-1 to TRBJ2-3, with TRBD2 identical over 8 bases. The CDR3 has 17 residues. Per germline, CDR1 MGHRA and CDR2 YSYEKL. V gave up 1 base and J gave up 5 bases; unmatched junction bases: 11. The CDR3 DNA is TGCGCCAGCAGCCAAGGTCGAGCGGGGGTTGGAGTAGATACGCAGTATTTT. It specifies CASSQGRAGVGVDTQYF.

The V gene is TRBV2, the J gene TRBJ2-3, with D possibly being TRBD2 (5 bases). This CDR3 contains 15 residues. Germline lookup yields CDR1 SNHLY and CDR2 FYNNEI. V was clipped by 4 bases and J by 2 bases, with 13 bases between them. The CDR3 DNA is TGTGCCAGCAGTGCCCCCAGAGGGTACACAGATACGCAGTATTTT. This translates into CASSAPRGYTDTQYF.

The chain employs TRBV11-2 and TRBJ2-7; no reliable D call. Trimming took off 2 bases at V and 0 bases at J, with 17 bases between the two ends. Germline-derived CDR1 and CDR2 are SGHAT and FQNNGV. The CDR3 is 17 amino acids. CDR3 in DNA: TGTGCCAGCAGCTTATCGAGTAGATTTTTAAGCTCCTACGAGCAGTACTTC. Residues: CASSLSSRFLSSYEQYF.

As concerns this clonotype: Since no conserved phenylalanine or tryptophan closes the CDR3, a read error is the likely cause. CDR3 in amino acids: CSAMDRITEAFC. The DNA of the CDR3 is TGCAGTGCTATGGACAGAATCACTGAAGCTTTCTGT. The chain joins TRBV20-1 to TRBJ1-1; perhaps TRBD1 as D (6 bases). Trimming took 4 bases from V and 4 from J, leaving 10 bases between them. Looked up from germline, CDR1 is DFQATT and CDR2 is SNEGSKA (reference sequence). The CDR3 runs to 12 residues.

This clonotype occurred a few times. The chain couples TRBV7-9 to TRBJ2-7; D remains ambiguous. V shed 5 bases and J shed 2 bases, with 10 bases lying between them. This CDR3 has 13 residues. Germline V CDR1 and CDR2: SEHNR, FQNEAQ (reference sequence). CDR3 nucleotide sequence: TGTGCCAGCAGCCGCGTTGATACCTACGAGCAGTACTTC. It is translated as CASSRVDTYEQYF.

In its sample, this clonotype was seen a few times. V is TRBV15 and J is TRBJ1-1, with D uncertain. V was pared by 0 bases and J by 7 bases, with 12 bases between. Germline assignment: CDR1 LNHNV and CDR2 YYDKDF (reference sequence). CDR3 size: 14 residues. The CDR3 DNA follows: TGTGCCACCAGCAGAGAGAGTGGGCGGGGTGAAGCTTTCTTT. Translation: CATSRESGRGEAFF.

This clonotype was seen more than once but under ten times. The chain uses TRBV25-1 and TRBJ2-7, with D tentatively TRBD1 (6 bases). V was trimmed by 1 base and J by 12 bases, leaving 19 bases between them. Germline lookup yields CDR1 MGHDK and CDR2 SYGVNS. The CDR3 spans 14 residues. The CDR3 protein is CASSESGGFLGAYF. In DNA, the CDR3 is TGTGCCAGCAGTGAATCAGGTGGTTTTCTGGGGGCGTACTTC.

The V gene is TRBV6-2 or TRBV6-3, the J gene TRBJ2-7; 8 nucleotides align to TRBD1. Unmatched junction bases numbered 6, after V lost 6 bases and J lost 5 bases. Germline lookup yields CDR1 MNHEY and CDR2 SVGEGT. The CDR3 is made up of 13 amino acids. The CDR3 loop reads CASRTTGDDEQYF. CDR3 DNA: TGTGCCAGCAGAACGACAGGGGATGACGAGCAGTACTTC.

This clonotype appeared a few times. The chain combines TRBV3-1 with TRBJ2-7; D unclear. Trimming took 1 base from V and 8 from J, leaving 15 bases between them. This CDR3 contains 14 residues. Germline V gene lookup returns CDR1 LGHDT and CDR2 YNNKEL (reference sequence). The CDR3 protein is CASSQGFTNGKQYF. DNA of the CDR3: TGTGCCAGCAGCCAAGGCTTCACGAACGGAAAGCAGTACTTC.

This clonotype was detected only a few times. The V gene is TRBV2, the J gene TRBJ1-4, with TRBD1 matching 11 bases. Germline assignment: CDR1 SNHLY and CDR2 FYNNEI. The trim removed 7 bases at V and 7 bases at J, leaving 5 bases unmatched. This CDR3 has 14 residues. The CDR3 nucleotides read TGTGCCAGCACCGGACAGGGGGCAACTGAAAAACTGTTTTTT. Translation gives CASTGQGATEKLFF.

Only a few counts were recorded for this clonotype. The J gene is TRBJ2-3, the V gene TRBV9; D gene ambiguous. This CDR3 is built from 13 residues. V shed 0 bases and J shed 6 bases, with 8 bases lying between them. CDR1 SGDLS and CDR2 YYNGEE come from the germline V gene. CDR3 nucleotides: TGTGCCAGCAGCGTAGAGATATCCGATACGCAGTATTTT. Translated, it gives CASSVEISDTQYF.

The J gene is TRBJ2-2, the V gene TRBV29-1; D unclear. Trimming stripped 6 bases from V and 4 bases from J, with 12 bases between. The CDR3 contains 13 residues. Germline CDR1 reads SQVTM; CDR2 reads ANQGSEA. In nucleotides, the CDR3 is TGCAGCGTCCACGGACGGGCCACCGGGGAGCTGTTTTTT. Protein product: CSVHGRATGELFF.

The V call is TRBV20-1, the J call TRBJ2-4; 9 nucleotides align to TRBD1. J gave up 1 base and V 0 bases, and 7 bases lay outside the gene matches. CDR1 and CDR2 (germline): DFQATT, SNEGSKA (reference sequence). The CDR3 runs to 17 residues. As DNA, the CDR3 is TGCAGTGCTAGAGATCCTGGTGGGACAGGGGCCAAAAACATTCAGTACTTC. It specifies CSARDPGGTGAKNIQYF.

This clonotype was seen more than once but under ten times. This rearrangement joins TRBV5-1 to TRBJ1-1; possibly TRBD1 for D (5 bases). The CDR3 spans 16 residues. The germline V gene has CDR1 SGHRS and CDR2 YFSETQ. Trimming pared 0 bases from V and 3 bases from J, leaving 15 bases between. CDR3 sequence reads: CASSLDSPGGYTEAFF. The CDR3 nucleotides are TGCGCCAGCAGCTTGGATTCGCCTGGGGGTTACACTGAAGCTTTCTTT.

The table lists this clonotype with a few counts. The chain recombines TRBV29-1 with TRBJ1-1, with 7 nucleotides matching TRBD1. J was trimmed by 4 bases and V by 7 bases; bases with no gene match: 9. This CDR3 is 13 amino acids long. Germline V gene lookup returns CDR1 SQVTM and CDR2 ANQGSEA. The CDR3 protein is CSARTGEGTEAFF. DNA of the CDR3: TGCAGCGCGCGTACAGGGGAGGGCACTGAAGCTTTCTTT.

The V gene is TRBV12-3 or TRBV12-4, the J gene TRBJ2-7, with TRBD1 identical over 10 bases. V was clipped by 5 bases and J by 0 bases; unmatched bases: 7. The CDR3 has 16 amino acids. Here the CDR3 DNA reads TGTGCCAGCAGTCAAGGGGACAGGGGCCTCTCCTACGAGCAGTACTTC. This sequence encodes CASSQGDRGLSYEQYF.

V usage is TRBV6-5 and J usage is TRBJ2-1, with D hard to call. Trimming removed 9 bases at V and 7 bases at J, with 4 bases between. Germline values: CDR1 MNHEY, CDR2 SVGAGI. The CDR3 covers 9 residues. The CDR3 loop reads CARLNEQFF. As DNA, the CDR3 is TGTGCCAGATTAAATGAGCAGTTCTTC.

V gene TRBV20-1 combines with J gene TRBJ2-3; perhaps TRBD2 as D (6 bases). Germline-derived CDR1 and CDR2 are DFQATT and SNEGSKA (reference sequence). The CDR3 has 12 residues. The CDR3 region is CIPGLRTDTQYF. The CDR3 DNA is TGCATTCCGGGACTCCGCACAGATACGCAGTATTTT.

This clonotype was seen ten or more times. This chain connects TRBV12-3 or TRBV12-4 to TRBJ1-1; weak D call: TRBD1 (5 bases). The CDR3 has 14 amino acids. With 2 bases removed from V and 6 bases from J, the gap between germline ends came to 13 bases. CDR3 DNA: TGTGCCAGCAGTTTATGGGCAGGGATGTCTGAAGCTTTCTTT. Translating it yields CASSLWAGMSEAFF.

This clonotype was recorded at least ten times. This chain connects TRBV20-1 to TRBJ1-5, with D unresolved. Per the germline V gene, CDR1 is DFQATT and CDR2 is SNEGSKA (reference sequence). The CDR3 spans 14 residues. The V end was cut by 4 bases, the J end by 0 bases, with 10 bases between. The chain's CDR3 is CSANQRGSNQPQHF. The CDR3 bases are TGCAGTGCTAACCAGCGGGGTAGCAATCAGCCCCAGCATTTT.

V gene TRBV9 combines with J gene TRBJ2-1; TRBD1 might be the D (5 bases). Trimming pared 3 bases from V and 0 bases from J, leaving 7 bases between. Per the germline V gene, CDR1 is SGDLS and CDR2 is YYNGEE. The CDR3 is made up of 14 amino acids. Here the CDR3 DNA reads TGTGCCAGCAGCGGGGGCGACTCCTACAATGAGCAGTTCTTC. It translates to CASSGGDSYNEQFF.

This clonotype was recorded a few times. The chain is built from TRBV4-3 and TRBJ2-1, with a weak D call TRBD2 (5 bases). Trimming cost V 1 base and J 10 bases, with 14 bases left between them. Germline V gene lookup returns CDR1 LGHNA and CDR2 YSLEER. CDR3 length equals 14 residues. The CDR3 DNA follows: TGCGCCAGCAGCCAAGGGTACGGGGAAAAGGAGCAGTTCTTC. Its protein product is CASSQGYGEKEQFF.